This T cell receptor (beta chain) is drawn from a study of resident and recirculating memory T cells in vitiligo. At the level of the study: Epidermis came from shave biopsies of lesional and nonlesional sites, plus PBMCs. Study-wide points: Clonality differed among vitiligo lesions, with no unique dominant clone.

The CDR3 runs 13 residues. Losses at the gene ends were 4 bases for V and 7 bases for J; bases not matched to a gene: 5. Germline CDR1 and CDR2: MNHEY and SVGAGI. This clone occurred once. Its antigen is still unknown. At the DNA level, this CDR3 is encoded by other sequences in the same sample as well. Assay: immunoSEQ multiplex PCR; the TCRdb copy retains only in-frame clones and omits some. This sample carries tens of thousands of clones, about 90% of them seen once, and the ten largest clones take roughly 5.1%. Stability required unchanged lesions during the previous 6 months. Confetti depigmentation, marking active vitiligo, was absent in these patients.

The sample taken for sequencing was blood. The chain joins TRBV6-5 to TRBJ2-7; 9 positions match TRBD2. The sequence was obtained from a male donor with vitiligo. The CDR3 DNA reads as TGTGCCAGCAGTTCGGGACTAGCTGGGGAGCAGTACTTC. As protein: CASSSGLAGEQYF.